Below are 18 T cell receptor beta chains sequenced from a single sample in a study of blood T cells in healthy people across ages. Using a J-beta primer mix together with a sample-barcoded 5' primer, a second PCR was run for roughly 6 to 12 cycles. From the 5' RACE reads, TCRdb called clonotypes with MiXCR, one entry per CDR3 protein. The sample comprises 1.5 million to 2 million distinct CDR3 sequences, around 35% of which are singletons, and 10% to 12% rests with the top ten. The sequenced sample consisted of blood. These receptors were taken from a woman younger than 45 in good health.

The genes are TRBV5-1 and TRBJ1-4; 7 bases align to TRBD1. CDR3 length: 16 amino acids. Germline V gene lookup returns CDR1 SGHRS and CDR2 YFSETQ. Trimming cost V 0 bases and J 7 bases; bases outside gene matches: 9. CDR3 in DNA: TGCGCCAGCAGCTTGGGCGACAGGGCGTCGGGTGAAAAACTGTTTTTT. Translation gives CASSLGDRASGEKLFF.

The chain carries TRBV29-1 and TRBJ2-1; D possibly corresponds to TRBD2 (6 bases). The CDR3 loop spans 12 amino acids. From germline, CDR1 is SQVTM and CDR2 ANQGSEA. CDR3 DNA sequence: TGCAGTGACACGCGGGAATACAATGAGCAGTTCTTC. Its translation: CSDTREYNEQFF.

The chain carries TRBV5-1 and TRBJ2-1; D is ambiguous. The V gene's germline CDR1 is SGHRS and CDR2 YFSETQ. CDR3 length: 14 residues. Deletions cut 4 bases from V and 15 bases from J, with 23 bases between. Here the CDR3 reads CASSLYTETTNLFF. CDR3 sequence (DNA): TGCGCCAGCAGCCTATATACCGAGACCACGAATCTGTTCTTC.

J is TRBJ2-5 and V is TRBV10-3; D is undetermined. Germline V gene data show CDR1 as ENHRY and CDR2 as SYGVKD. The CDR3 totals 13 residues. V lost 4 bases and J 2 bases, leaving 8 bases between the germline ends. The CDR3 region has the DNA TGTGCCATCAGTGCCGTGGAACAAGAGACCCAGTACTTC. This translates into CAISAVEQETQYF.

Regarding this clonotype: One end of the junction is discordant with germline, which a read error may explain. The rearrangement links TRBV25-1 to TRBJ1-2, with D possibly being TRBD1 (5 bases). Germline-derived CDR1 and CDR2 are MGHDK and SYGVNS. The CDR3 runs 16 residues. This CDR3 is CAGSEEGTRANYGYTF. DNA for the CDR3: TGTGCCGGCAGTGAAGAGGGGACCCGAGCTAACTATGGCTACACCTTC.

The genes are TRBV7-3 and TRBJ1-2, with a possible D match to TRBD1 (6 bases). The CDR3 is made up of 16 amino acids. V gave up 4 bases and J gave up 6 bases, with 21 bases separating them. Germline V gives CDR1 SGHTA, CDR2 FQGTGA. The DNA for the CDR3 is TGTGCCAGCAGCTACTCCCCCCTTCAGGGGACAAATGGCTACACCTTC. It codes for CASSYSPLQGTNGYTF.

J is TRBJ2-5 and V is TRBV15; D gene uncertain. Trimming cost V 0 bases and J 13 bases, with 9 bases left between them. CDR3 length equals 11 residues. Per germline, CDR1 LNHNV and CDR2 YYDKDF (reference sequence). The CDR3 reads CATSREGSAYF. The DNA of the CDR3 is TGTGCCACCAGCAGAGAGGGAAGTGCGTACTTC.

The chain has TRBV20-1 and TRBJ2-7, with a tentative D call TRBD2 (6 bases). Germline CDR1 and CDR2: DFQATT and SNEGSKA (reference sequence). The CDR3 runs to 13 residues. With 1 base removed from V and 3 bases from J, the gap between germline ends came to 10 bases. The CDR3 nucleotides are TGCAGTGCTAGAGTCGCGGGGAGCTACGAGCAGTACTTC. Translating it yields CSARVAGSYEQYF.

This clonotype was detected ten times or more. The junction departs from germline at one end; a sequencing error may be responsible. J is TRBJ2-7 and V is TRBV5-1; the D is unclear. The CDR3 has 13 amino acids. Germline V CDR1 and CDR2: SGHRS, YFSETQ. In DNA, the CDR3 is TGTGCCAGCAGCTTGGGGTGGAACTACGAGCAGTACTTC. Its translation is CASSLGWNYEQYF.

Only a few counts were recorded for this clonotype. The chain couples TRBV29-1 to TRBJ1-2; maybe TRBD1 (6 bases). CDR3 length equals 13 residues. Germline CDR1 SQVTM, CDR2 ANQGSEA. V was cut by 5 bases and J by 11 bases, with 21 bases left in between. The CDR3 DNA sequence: TGCAGCGTTCTTCCATCCGGACAGCGAAAATACACCTTC. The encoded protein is CSVLPSGQRKYTF.

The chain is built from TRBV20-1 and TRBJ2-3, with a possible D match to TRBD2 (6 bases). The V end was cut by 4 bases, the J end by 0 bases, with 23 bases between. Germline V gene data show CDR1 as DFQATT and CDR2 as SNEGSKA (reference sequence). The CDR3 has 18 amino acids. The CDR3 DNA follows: TGCAGTGCTACCCCACTAGCTCAAGAATACTCTAGCACAGATACGCAGTATTTT. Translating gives CSATPLAQEYSSTDTQYF.

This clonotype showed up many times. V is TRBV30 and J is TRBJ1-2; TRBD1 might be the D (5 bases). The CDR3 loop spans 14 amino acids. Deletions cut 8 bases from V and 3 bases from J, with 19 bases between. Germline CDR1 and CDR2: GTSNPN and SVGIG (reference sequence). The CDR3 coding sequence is TGTGCCGGAACCTCGGGGCCGGGTGACTATGGCTACACCTTC. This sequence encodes CAGTSGPGDYGYTF.

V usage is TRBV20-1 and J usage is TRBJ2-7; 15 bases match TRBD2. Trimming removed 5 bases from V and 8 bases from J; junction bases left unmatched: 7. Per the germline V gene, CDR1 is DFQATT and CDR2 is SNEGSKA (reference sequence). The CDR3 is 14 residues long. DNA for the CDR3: TGCAGTGCTCCGGGACTAGCGGGGGGTATCAAGCAGTACTTC. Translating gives CSAPGLAGGIKQYF.

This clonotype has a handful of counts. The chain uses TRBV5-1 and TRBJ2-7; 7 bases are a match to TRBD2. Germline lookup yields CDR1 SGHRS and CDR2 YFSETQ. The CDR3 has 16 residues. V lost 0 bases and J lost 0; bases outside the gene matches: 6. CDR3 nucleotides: TGCGCCAGCAGCTTGGGGGGGGGAAAGAGCTCCTACGAGCAGTACTTC. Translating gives CASSLGGGKSSYEQYF.

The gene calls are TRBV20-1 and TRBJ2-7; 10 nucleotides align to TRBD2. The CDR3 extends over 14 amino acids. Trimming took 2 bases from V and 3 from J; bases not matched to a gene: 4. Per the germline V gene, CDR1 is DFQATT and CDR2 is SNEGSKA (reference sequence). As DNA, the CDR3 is TGCAGTGCTAGACCACTAGCGGGAAACTACGAGCAGTACTTC. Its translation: CSARPLAGNYEQYF.

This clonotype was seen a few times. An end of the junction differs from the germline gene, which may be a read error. This CDR3 is CANSDRAGGDEAFF. The CDR3 DNA sequence: TGTGCCAACAGTGATCGGGCAGGGGGTGACGAAGCTTTCTTT. The chain has TRBV6-4 and TRBJ1-1; 7 bases match TRBD1. CDR3 size: 14 residues. The germline CDR1 and CDR2 sequences are MRHNA and SNTAGT.

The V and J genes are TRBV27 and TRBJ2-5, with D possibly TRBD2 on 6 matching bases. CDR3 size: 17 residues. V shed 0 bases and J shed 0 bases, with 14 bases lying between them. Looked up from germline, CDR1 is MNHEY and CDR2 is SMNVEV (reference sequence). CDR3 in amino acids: CASSLSGLGTDQETQYF. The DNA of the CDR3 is TGTGCCAGCAGTTTATCCGGTTTGGGGACTGACCAAGAGACCCAGTACTTC.

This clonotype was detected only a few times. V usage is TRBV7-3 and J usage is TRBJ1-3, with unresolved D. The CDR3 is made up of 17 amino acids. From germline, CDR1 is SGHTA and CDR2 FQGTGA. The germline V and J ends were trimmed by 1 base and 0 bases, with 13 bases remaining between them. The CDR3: CASSLNPPTASGNTIYF. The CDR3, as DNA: TGTGCCAGCAGCTTAAACCCCCCGACGGCCTCTGGAAACACCATATATTTT. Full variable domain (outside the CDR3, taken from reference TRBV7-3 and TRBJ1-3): GAGVSQTPSNKVTEKGKYVELRCDPISGHTALYWYRQSLGQGPEFLIYFQGTGAADDSGLPNDRFFAVRPEGSVSTLKIQRTERGDSAVYLCASSLNPPTASGNTIYFGEGSWLTVV.